Detailed here is one T cell receptor beta chain. This specimen comes from a study of blood T cell repertoires in COVID-19. As originally analysed: Estimation of nucleated cell counts relied on the amplification of reference gene primers. Assay used: immunoSEQ multiplex PCR; TCRdb lists only in-frame clones, some missing. V, J and clone size derive from that table, while D and trimming were established from the DNA sequence. The sample carries over 65,000 clones, approximately 80% recorded once. This sequence was found in a man aged 80 or over with active or convalescent COVID-19. Material for sequencing was peripheral blood.

For the CDR3, the DNA is TGTGCCAGCAGTCATCCGGGACAACCTATTAACTATGGCTACACCTTC. The encoded protein is CASSHPGQPINYGYTF. V usage is TRBV7-9 and J usage is TRBJ1-2, with D perhaps matching TRBD1 (6 bases). Per the germline V gene, CDR1 is SEHNR and CDR2 is FQNEAQ (reference sequence). Between the trimmed V and J ends, which lost 6 bases and 1 base, there was a span of 18 bases. The CDR3 totals 16 residues.